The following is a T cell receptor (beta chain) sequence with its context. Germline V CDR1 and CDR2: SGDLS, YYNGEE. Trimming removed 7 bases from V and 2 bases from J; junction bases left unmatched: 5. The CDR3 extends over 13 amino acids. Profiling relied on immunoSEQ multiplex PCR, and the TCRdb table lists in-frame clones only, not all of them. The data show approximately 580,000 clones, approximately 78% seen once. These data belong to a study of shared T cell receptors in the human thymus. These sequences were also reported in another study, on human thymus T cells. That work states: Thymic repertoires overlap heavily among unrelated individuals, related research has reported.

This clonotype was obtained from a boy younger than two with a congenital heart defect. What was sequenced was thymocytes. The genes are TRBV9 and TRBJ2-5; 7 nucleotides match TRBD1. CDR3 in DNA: TGTGCCAGCGGCCGGGACAGACAAGAGACCCAGTACTTC. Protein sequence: CASGRDRQETQYF.